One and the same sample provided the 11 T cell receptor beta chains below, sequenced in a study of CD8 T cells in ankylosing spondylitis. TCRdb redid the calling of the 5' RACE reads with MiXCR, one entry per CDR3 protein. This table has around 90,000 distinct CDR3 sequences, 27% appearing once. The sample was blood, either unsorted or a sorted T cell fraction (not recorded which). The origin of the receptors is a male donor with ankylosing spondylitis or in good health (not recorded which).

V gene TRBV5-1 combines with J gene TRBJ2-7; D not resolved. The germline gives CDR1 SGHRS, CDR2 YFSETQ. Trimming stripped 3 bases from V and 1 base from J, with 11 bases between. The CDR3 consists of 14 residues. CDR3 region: CASSSGTTSYEQYF. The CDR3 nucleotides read TGCGCCAGCAGCTCTGGAACTACGTCCTACGAGCAGTACTTC.

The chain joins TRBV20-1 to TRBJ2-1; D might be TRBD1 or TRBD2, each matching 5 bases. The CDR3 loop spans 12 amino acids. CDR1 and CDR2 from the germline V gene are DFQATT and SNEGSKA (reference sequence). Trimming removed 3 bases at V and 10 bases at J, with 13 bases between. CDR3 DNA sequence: TGCAGTGCTAGCTTCCAGGGACGAGAGCAGTTCTTC. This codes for CSASFQGREQFF.

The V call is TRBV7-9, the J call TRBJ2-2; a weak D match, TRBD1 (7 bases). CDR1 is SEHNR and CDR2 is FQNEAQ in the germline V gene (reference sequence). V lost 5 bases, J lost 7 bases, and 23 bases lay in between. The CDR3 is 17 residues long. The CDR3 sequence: CASSRGFGAGTDGELFF. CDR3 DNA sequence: TGTGCCAGCAGCCGAGGTTTCGGGGCGGGGACAGACGGGGAGCTGTTTTTT.

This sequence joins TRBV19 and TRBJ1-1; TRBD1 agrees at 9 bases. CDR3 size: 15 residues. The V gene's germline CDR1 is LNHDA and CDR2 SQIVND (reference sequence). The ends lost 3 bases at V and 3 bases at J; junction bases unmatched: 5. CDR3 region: CASSIWTGADTEAFF. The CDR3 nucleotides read TGTGCCAGTAGTATTTGGACAGGGGCGGACACTGAAGCTTTCTTT.

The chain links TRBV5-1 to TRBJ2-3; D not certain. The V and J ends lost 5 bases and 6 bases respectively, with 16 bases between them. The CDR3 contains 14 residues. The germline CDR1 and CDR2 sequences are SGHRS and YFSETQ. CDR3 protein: CASRAEQRMDTQYF. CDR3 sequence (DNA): TGCGCCAGCAGAGCCGAACAAAGAATGGATACGCAGTATTTT.

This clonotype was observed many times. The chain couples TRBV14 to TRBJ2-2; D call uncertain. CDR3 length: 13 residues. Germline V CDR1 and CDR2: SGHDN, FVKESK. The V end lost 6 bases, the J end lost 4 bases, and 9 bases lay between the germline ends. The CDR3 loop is CASRSAPTGELFF. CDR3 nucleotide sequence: TGTGCCAGCAGGTCGGCACCCACCGGGGAGCTGTTTTTT.

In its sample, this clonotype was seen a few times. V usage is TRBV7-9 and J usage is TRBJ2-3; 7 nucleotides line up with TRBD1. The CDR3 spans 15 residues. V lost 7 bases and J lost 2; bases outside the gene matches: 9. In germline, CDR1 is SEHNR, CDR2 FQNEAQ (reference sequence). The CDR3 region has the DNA TGTGCCAGCATTTTTTCCGGACAGGTCACAGATACGCAGTATTTT. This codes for CASIFSGQVTDTQYF. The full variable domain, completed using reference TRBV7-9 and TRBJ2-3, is DTGVSQNPRHKITKRGQNVTFRCDPISEHNRLYWYRQTLGQGPEFLTYFQNEAQLEKSRLLSDRFSAERPKGSFSTLEIQRTEQGDSAMYLCASIFSGQVTDTQYFGPGTRLTVL.

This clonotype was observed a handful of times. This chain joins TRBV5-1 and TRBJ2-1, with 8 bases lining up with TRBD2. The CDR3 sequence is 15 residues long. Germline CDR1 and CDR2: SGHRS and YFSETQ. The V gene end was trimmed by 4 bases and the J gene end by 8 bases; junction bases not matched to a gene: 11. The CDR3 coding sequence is TGCGCCAGCAGCCCCGGGACTAGAGTGTTCGATGAGCAGTTCTTC. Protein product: CASSPGTRVFDEQFF.

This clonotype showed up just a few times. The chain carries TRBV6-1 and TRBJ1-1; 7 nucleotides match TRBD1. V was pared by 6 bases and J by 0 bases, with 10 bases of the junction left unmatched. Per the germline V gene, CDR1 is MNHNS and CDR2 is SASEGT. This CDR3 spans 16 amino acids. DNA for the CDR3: TGTGCCAGCAGGAAAAACAGGGGCCCCATGAACACTGAAGCTTTCTTT. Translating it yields CASRKNRGPMNTEAFF.

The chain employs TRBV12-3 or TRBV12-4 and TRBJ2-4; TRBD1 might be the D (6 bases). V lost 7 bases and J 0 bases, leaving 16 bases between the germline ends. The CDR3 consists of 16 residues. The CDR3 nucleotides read TGTGCCAGCATTTCCGGGACAAAACTAGCCAAAAACATTCAGTACTTC. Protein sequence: CASISGTKLAKNIQYF.

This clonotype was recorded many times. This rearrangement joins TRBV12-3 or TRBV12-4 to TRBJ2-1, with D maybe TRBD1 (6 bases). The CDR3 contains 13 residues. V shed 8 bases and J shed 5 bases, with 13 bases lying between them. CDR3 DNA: TGTGCCAGCGGGGGCAGCGGTAACAATGAGCAGTTCTTC. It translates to CASGGSGNNEQFF.